This T cell receptor beta chain appears in the sequencing data of a study of T cell repertoires in cytomegalovirus infection. Background on the study: Newly reported HLA-C-restricted and thoroughly characterized HLA-B-restricted CMV epitopes were employed. Through public TCR beta signatures, both CMV infection and matching HLA type were indicated. Overall study findings and caveats: Cumulative public TCR beta family frequency identified CMV carriers with the relevant HLA.

One entry per CDR3 protein, called by TCRdb with MiXCR from the reads. Of roughly 860,000 distinct CDR3 sequences detected, about 31% appear once; the ten largest clones hold around 12%. This CDR3 region has 14 residues. Between the trimmed V and J ends, which lost 1 base and 3 bases, there was a span of 9 bases. Germline lookup yields CDR1 MGHRA and CDR2 YSYEKL. This clonotype occurred a few times. Its antigen is still unknown. This clonotype was obtained from a human donor in good health (CMV status not recorded). Some clones in this sample may be carry-over from other donors' samples. The material sequenced was cultured CD8+ T cells from PBMCs, taken from culture after CMV antigen stimulation. This chain uses TRBV4-1 with TRBJ1-2; D remains unclear. Here the CDR3 DNA reads TGCGCCAGCAGCCAAGGGCAGGAGGACTATGGCTACACCTTC. Residues: CASSQGQEDYGYTF.